This T cell receptor beta chain was documented in a study of blood T cell repertoires in COVID-19. Study overall: The United States, Italy and Spain supplied acute and convalescent COVID-19 samples.

Original analysis: From reference gene primer amplification, estimates of nucleated cell counts were derived. Assay used: immunoSEQ multiplex PCR; TCRdb lists only in-frame clones, some missing. V, J and clone size reflect that table, while D and trimming were determined from the DNA. The top ten hold 2.4% of the sample, which has around 300,000 clones, more than 80% seen once. This clone has just a few counts. The participants were between about 18 and 95 years old and came from under 25 US areas. Material for sequencing was PBMCs or T cells enriched from blood (not recorded which). This TCR was sampled from a woman younger than 35 who had recovered from COVID-19.

The CDR3 region is CASSRGGSGANVLTF. The DNA of the CDR3 is TGTGCCAGCAGCCGGGGGGGTTCTGGGGCCAACGTCCTGACTTTC. The genes are TRBV5-8 and TRBJ2-6; 8 nucleotides align to TRBD2. The CDR3 sequence is 15 residues long. After removal of 4 bases from V and 1 base from J, the junction contained 1 base not matched to a gene. From germline, CDR1 is SGHTS and CDR2 YDEGEE.